These T cell receptor beta chains were read from a single sample in a study of blood T cells in healthy people across ages. TCRdb ran MiXCR on the 5' RACE reads and lists one entry per CDR3 protein. The table records about 500,000 distinct CDR3 sequences, 24% of them present only once. These same data were also listed under a study on T cells of mothers and their children.

The sequenced sample was blood. All receptors derive from a boy younger than 18 in good health. The CDR3 runs from the conserved cysteine through the conserved F or W. The D gene is left open where the match is weak. Size values are once, few and many counts, or a class for expanded clones, and some rows have none.

TRBV4-3	NA	TRBD2	TRBJ2-7	TGCGCCAGCAGCCCCCATATTTGGGCTAGCGGGGGCCCAAGTCACCTGCACGAGCAGTACTTC	CASSPHIWASGGPSHLHEQYF
TRBV29-1	few	NA	TRBJ2-1	TGCAGCGTTGTTTGGCAGTCCTACAATGAGCAGTTCTTC	CSVVWQSYNEQFF
TRBV28	NA	NA	TRBJ1-6	TGTGCCAGCAGTTTAAGGGCACCCCTCCACTTT	CASSLRAPLHF
TRBV3-1	NA	TRBD1	TRBJ1-4	TGTGCCAGCAGCCGGCGAATGGGACAGGGGAGTGCGACTAATGAAAAACTGTTTTTT	CASSRRMGQGSATNEKLFF
TRBV7-9	NA	TRBD1	TRBJ2-7	TGTGCCAGCAGCAACTCGGACAGGGCCGACGAGCAGTACTTC	CASSNSDRADEQYF
TRBV29-1	few	TRBD2	TRBJ2-2	TGCAGCGCTGACTTGCGGGGGAGTGCCGGGGAGCTGTTTTTT	CSADLRGSAGELFF
TRBV6-5	NA	TRBD1	TRBJ1-1	TGTGCCAGCAGTACCAGAACAGGGGCAATGAACACTGAAGTTTTCTTT	CASSTRTGAMNTEVFF
TRBV4-1	few	NA	TRBJ2-5	TGCGCCAGCAGCCCCCAGGAGCAAGAGACCCAGTACTTC	CASSPQEQETQYF
TRBV7-8	NA	NA	TRBJ1-2	TGTGCCAGCAGCTTAGTCGCCAGGGTGGGCTATGGCTACACCTTC	CASSLVARVGYGYTF
TRBV3-1	few	NA	TRBJ1-6	TGTGCCAGCAGCCAAGCGTGGGTCTCATATAATTCACCCCTCCACTTT	CASSQAWVSYNSPLHF
TRBV3-1	NA	NA	TRBJ1-5	TGTGCCCCCTCGGTCAATAGCAATCAGCCCCAGCATTTT	CAPSVNSNQPQHF
TRBV7-9	many	TRBD2	TRBJ2-7	TGTGCCAGCAGCGCCCGACTAGCGACATACGAGCAGTACTTC	CASSARLATYEQYF
TRBV12-3/TRBV12-4	NA	NA	TRBJ1-6	TGTGCCGGGGCCCTGGGTGGTAATTCACCCCTCCACTTT	CAGALGGNSPLHF
TRBV20-1	NA	NA	TRBJ2-5	TGCAGTGCTAGAGAAGGGGGTAAGACCCAGTACTTC	CSAREGGKTQYF
TRBV5-1	NA	TRBD1	TRBJ1-2	TGCGCCAGCAGCCCCCCCCCGGGACAGCATCGCTTTGCCTATGGCTACACCTTC	CASSPPPGQHRFAYGYTF
TRBV3-1	few	NA	TRBJ2-1	TGTGCCGTAGGGACTGGCGGGCCTACGGAGCAGTTCTTC	CAVGTGGPTEQFF
TRBV2	few	NA	TRBJ1-1	TGTGCCAGCCGCCCGGGCCGGAACACTGAAGCTTTCTTT	CASRPGRNTEAFF
TRBV7-3	few	NA	TRBJ2-1	TGTGCCAGCAGCTTAACCGGTTTATACAATGAGCAGTTCTTC	CASSLTGLYNEQFF
TRBV7-8	many	NA	TRBJ1-1	TGTGCCAGCAGCTTAGAGGGGAGAGGGAACACTGAAGCTTTCTTT	CASSLEGRGNTEAFF
TRBV2	NA	NA	TRBJ2-1	TGTGCCATCCCTCCCCACACAACCTACAATGAGCAGTTCTTC	CAIPPHTTYNEQFF
TRBV7-2	NA	NA	TRBJ1-1	TGTGCCAGCAGCCGGCCGGGGGTTCAAACTGAAGCTTTCTTT	CASSRPGVQTEAFF
TRBV27	NA	NA	TRBJ2-1	TGTGCCAGCACCCCCGCCCAAAAGAGCTACAATGAGCAGTTCTTC	CASTPAQKSYNEQFF
TRBV7-8	many	TRBD2	TRBJ2-5	TGTGCCAGCAGCTTAGGGGACTACGACCAAGAGACCCAGTACTTC	CASSLGDYDQETQYF
TRBV7-9	NA	NA	TRBJ2-1	TGTGCCAGCAGCTTAGCAAGGGCTGGGACCAATGAGCAGTTCTTC	CASSLARAGTNEQFF
TRBV6-6	NA	TRBD1	TRBJ2-5	TGTGCCAGCAGACCTAGGACAGGTCAAGAGACCCAGTACTTC	CASRPRTGQETQYF
TRBV4-3	few	NA	TRBJ1-1	TGCGCCAGCAGCCAGGGAGACGGGAGGGCTTTCTTT	CASSQGDGRAFF
TRBV9	few	NA	TRBJ2-7	TGTGCCAGCAGCCCAAGCGTAGGGAGGGGGGCCGAGCAGTACTTC	CASSPSVGRGAEQYF
TRBV10-3	few	NA	TRBJ1-1	TGTGCCATCAGTGACCCGGTCGGGGGTTGGACTGAAGCTTTCTTT	CAISDPVGGWTEAFF
TRBV29-1	NA	NA	TRBJ1-2	TGCAGCGTCGATATCGGGGGGGGGCTGAACTATGGCTACACCTTC	CSVDIGGGLNYGYTF
TRBV20-1	NA	NA	TRBJ2-1	TGCAGTGCTAGTTTTTTGGAGCTAGCGAGCTGGAATGAGCAGTTCTTC	CSASFLELASWNEQFF
TRBV20-1	NA	NA	TRBJ1-5	TGCAGTGCTAGAGAGGTCGCAAATAGCAATCAGCCCCAGCATTTT	CSAREVANSNQPQHF
TRBV5-5	many	TRBD1	TRBJ2-2	TGTGCCAGCAGCCCCGGGACAGGGGCGAACACCGGGGAGCTGTTTTTT	CASSPGTGANTGELFF
TRBV12-3/TRBV12-4	NA	NA	TRBJ1-3	TGTGCCAGCAGTTTGACAGCTGGAGGAGGAAACACCATATATTTT	CASSLTAGGGNTIYF
TRBV11-1	few	NA	TRBJ2-7	TGTGCCAGCAGCCGCCGTTTTGGGGGACAAATCTCCTACGAGCAGTACTTC	CASSRRFGGQISYEQYF
TRBV7-9	few	TRBD1	TRBJ2-6	TGTGCCAGCAGTCGGACGAGGGACAGGGAGTCGCAAGGGGCCAACGTCCTGACTTTC	CASSRTRDRESQGANVLTF
TRBV5-5	few	NA	TRBJ1-6	TGTGCCAGCAGCTGGGGCTATGGGCAGGTGAATTCACCCCTCCACTTT	CASSWGYGQVNSPLHF
TRBV2	few	TRBD1	TRBJ2-2	TGTGCCAAGGGGGACAGCTCGAACACCGGGGAGCTGTTTTTT	CAKGDSSNTGELFF
TRBV20-1	NA	TRBD1	TRBJ1-1	TGCAGTGCTAGGATAATACAGGGGACTGAAGCTTTCTTT	CSARIIQGTEAFF
TRBV20-1	NA	NA	TRBJ1-4	TGCAGTGCTAGAGGACAGGATAATGAAAAACTGTTTTTT	CSARGQDNEKLFF